This TCR beta chain came from a study of blood T cell repertoires in COVID-19. Study context: The study drew acute and convalescent COVID-19 samples from the United States, Italy and Spain.

In the study's own analysis: From reference gene primer amplification, estimates of nucleated cell counts were derived. The table came from immunoSEQ multiplex PCR; TCRdb's copy has only in-frame clones and leaves some out. D and trimming come from the DNA, and the V and J calls and clone size come from that table. The table lists 150,000 to 250,000 clones, about 95% of them singletons, with 0.76% in the top ten. V dropped 7 bases and J dropped 0; count of bases not matched to a gene: 5. Germline V gene sequence: CDR1 LNHDA, CDR2 SQIVND (reference sequence). The CDR3 has 14 residues. A Seattle source enrolled patients during active infection and followed them longitudinally.

The sequence came from a man aged 25-45 years with COVID-19, enrolled during active disease. Sequencing was performed on peripheral blood. This chain connects TRBV19 to TRBJ1-1; 7 bases agree with TRBD1. CDR3 residues: CASKTGQMNTEAFF. CDR3 in DNA: TGTGCCAGTAAAACGGGACAGATGAACACTGAAGCTTTCTTT.